The T cell receptor (beta chain) under discussion was sequenced for a study of cytomegalovirus exposure and HLA in healthy donors. The wider study: A previous analysis identified 95 million to 120 million unique TCR beta sequences derived from roughly 180 million T cells.

It was with 60 Vbeta and 13 Jbeta primers that the PCR ran. Here immunoSEQ multiplex PCR was the method, and the copy in TCRdb shows in-frame clones only, minus some. The profile shows approximately 32,000 clones, around 80% of them singletons. Study-level findings and limits: Later analysis suggested most CMV-associated TCR beta chains were HLA-restricted.

Of note for this clone: Its antigen is currently unknown.

V lost 1 base to trimming and J lost 4 bases, with 11 bases between them. In germline, CDR1 is MGHRA, CDR2 YSYEKL. CDR3 length: 14 amino acids. The rearrangement uses TRBV4-1 and TRBJ2-7; D is perhaps TRBD1 (6 bases). The receptor comes from a woman younger than 35 in good health and CMV-seronegative. The specimen was PBMCs. DNA for the CDR3: TGCGCCAGCAGCCAAGCTGGGACACAATACGAGCAGTACTTC. This sequence encodes CASSQAGTQYEQYF.